A selection of T cell receptor beta chains follows, all from one sample in a study of T cells in Graves' hyperthyroidism and ophthalmopathy. TCRdb reprocessed the multiplex PCR reads via MiXCR and lists one record per CDR3 protein. The repertoire holds about 350,000 distinct CDR3 sequences, with 11% to 15% as singletons. Sequenced material: blood. These receptors were collected from a young woman with Graves' hyperthyroidism. CDR3s include the opening cysteine and the closing phenylalanine or tryptophan. The order of the fields is V gene, clone size, J gene, D gene, CDR3 length, CDR3 protein, CDR3 DNA. The D gene is left open where the match is weak. Not every row has a clone size; where given, it reads once, few, many or a size class.

TRBV5-1,NA,TRBJ2-3,TRBD2,14,CASTSGGYTDTQYF,TGCGCCAGCACTAGCGGGGGCTACACAGATACGCAGTATTTT
TRBV9,few,TRBJ1-2,NA,17,CASSANTGGIANYGYTF,TGTGCCAGCTCTGCTAACACCGGAGGGATAGCTAACTATGGCTACACCTTC
TRBV29-1,many,TRBJ2-1,TRBD2,17,CSVEDLSGTRSYNEQFF,TGCAGCGTTGAAGATCTTAGCGGGACCCGCTCCTACAATGAGCAGTTCTTC
TRBV2,many,TRBJ2-7,NA,15,CASSEGLAIKYEQYF,TGTGCCAGCAGTGAGGGTCTAGCGATAAAGTACGAGCAGTACTTC
TRBV12-3/TRBV12-4,NA,TRBJ2-6,NA,17,CASTPGQPSSGANVLTF,TGTGCCAGCACCCCGGGACAACCTTCTTCTGGGGCCAACGTCCTGACTTTC
TRBV28,many,TRBJ2-2,TRBD2,17,CASSLLAGGGNTGELFF,TGTGCCAGCAGTTTATTGGCGGGGGGCGGGAACACCGGGGAGCTGTTTTTT
TRBV4-1,NA,TRBJ1-2,NA,15,CASSLATGNSYGYTF,TGCGCCAGCAGCCTGGCGACAGGAAACTCCTATGGCTACACCTTC
TRBV28,many,TRBJ1-1,NA,18,CASSLSFSGMGVDTEAFF,TGTGCCAGCAGTTTATCTTTCAGCGGGATGGGAGTGGACACTGAAGCTTTCTTT
TRBV19,NA,TRBJ1-6,NA,15,CASSQSNGFNSPLHF,TGTGCCAGTAGTCAATCGAATGGATTTAATTCACCCCTCCACTTT
TRBV18,few,TRBJ2-7,TRBD1,16,CASSLVDRGNPYEQYF,TGTGCCAGCTCGCTAGTTGACAGGGGTAACCCCTACGAGCAGTACTTC
TRBV2,many,TRBJ1-4,TRBD1,14,CASSSTGGYEKLFF,TGTGCCAGCAGCTCGACAGGGGGTTATGAAAAACTGTTTTTT
TRBV6-2/TRBV6-3,NA,TRBJ1-1,NA,14,CASRLGGSNTEAFF,TGTGCCAGCCGTCTTGGAGGATCGAACACTGAAGCTTTCTTT
TRBV19,few,TRBJ1-2,NA,14,CASSIRDVNYGYTF,TGTGCCAGTAGTATAAGGGACGTTAACTATGGCTACACCTTC
TRBV24-1,many,TRBJ2-7,NA,10,CATKRWEQYF,TGTGCCACCAAACGCTGGGAGCAGTACTTC
TRBV6-1,many,TRBJ1-1,NA,13,CASALGGNTEAFF,TGTGCCAGCGCGTTAGGAGGGAACACTGAAGCTTTCTTT
TRBV7-2,NA,TRBJ1-5,TRBD1,15,CASRKTGTGSQPQHF,TGTGCCAGCAGAAAAACCGGGACAGGGAGTCAGCCCCAGCATTTT
TRBV29-1,many,TRBJ2-2,NA,13,CSVEEVVNGELFF,TGCAGCGTTGAAGAGGTGGTGAACGGGGAGCTGTTTTTT
TRBV20-1,many,TRBJ1-4,TRBD1,14,CSASPGTGREKLFF,TGCAGTGCTAGTCCCGGGACAGGGAGGGAAAAACTGTTTTTT
TRBV20-1,many,TRBJ2-5,NA,14,CSATPQTPGETQYF,TGCAGTGCTACGCCCCAGACGCCGGGAGAGACCCAGTACTTC
TRBV29-1,many,TRBJ1-4,NA,11,CSAQEGEKLFF,TGCAGCGCCCAAGAGGGTGAAAAACTGTTTTTT
TRBV7-3,NA,TRBJ2-7,TRBD2,13,CASSRIAGGEQYF,TGTGCCAGCAGCCGAATAGCGGGAGGCGAGCAGTACTTC
TRBV28,NA,TRBJ2-5,TRBD2,19,CASSFPPSGTSGRGKTQYF,TGTGCCAGCAGTTTTCCCCCCTCCGGGACTAGCGGGAGAGGGAAGACCCAGTACTTC
TRBV13,few,TRBJ2-7,NA,16,CASSPPRLGGPYEQYF,TGTGCCAGCAGCCCCCCCCGTCTAGGAGGTCCCTACGAGCAGTACTTC
TRBV19,few,TRBJ1-2,NA,15,CASTLQHRVSYGYTF,TGTGCCAGTACCCTCCAACACAGGGTTTCCTATGGCTACACCTTC
TRBV3-1,many,TRBJ1-2,NA,12,CASSQGLYGYTF,TGTGCCAGCAGCCAAGGACTCTATGGCTACACCTTC
TRBV2,many,TRBJ1-1,NA,12,CASRVGNTEAFF,TGTGCCAGCCGGGTGGGGAACACTGAAGCTTTCTTT